This T cell receptor (beta chain) is drawn from a study of shared T cell receptors in the human thymus. Generated by immunoSEQ multiplex PCR, the TCRdb table keeps only in-frame clones and is missing some. The sample has about 380,000 clones; 95% are singletons. This clonotype was obtained from a human donor. The specimen was thymocytes.

CDR3 amino acids: CASSVRTSGLIDTQYF. The CDR3 DNA reads TGCGCCAGCAGCGTCCGGACTAGCGGATTAATAGATACGCAGTATTTT. The rearrangement links TRBV5-1 to TRBJ2-3; 10 positions agree with TRBD2. The CDR3 is 16 amino acids. CDR1 is SGHRS and CDR2 is YFSETQ in the germline V gene. The ends lost 4 bases at V and 5 bases at J; junction bases unmatched: 10.